Sequencing of this T cell receptor beta chain was carried out in a study of vaccination effects on CD4 cells after COVID-19. Study findings and constraints: Late post-vaccination, clones induced by infection and those induced by vaccine underwent marked clonal contraction.

This clone came up a few times. What it recognizes is unknown. Generated by immunoSEQ multiplex PCR, the TCRdb table keeps only in-frame clones and is missing some. The data show about 27,000 clones, 70% to 80% seen once. The germline gives CDR1 SEHNR, CDR2 FQNEAQ (reference sequence). The CDR3 totals 17 residues. Trimming cost V 5 bases and J 6 bases; bases outside gene matches: 15. Antigen-specific CD4+ T cells were expanded (with viral peptide pools) by the ViraFEST assay ahead of sequencing. The culture ran for approximately 10 days, and then CD4+ T cells were isolated. PCR-confirmed SARS-CoV-2 infection occurred in the person between March and December 2020. On day 3 and again on day 7, half the medium was replaced with IL-2 medium.

The starting material was CD4+ T cells from PBMCs cultured with HCoV-NL63 spike peptides, obtained before COVID-19 vaccination. The TCR sequence derives from a human donor who had a prior SARS-CoV-2 infection. The chain is built from TRBV7-9 and TRBJ1-3; 8 bases agree with TRBD1. The CDR3: CASSHNAGTGRANTIYF. Written as DNA, the CDR3 is TGTGCCAGCAGCCATAACGCCGGGACAGGACGTGCAAACACCATATATTTT. Together with reference TRBV7-9 and TRBJ1-3, the CDR3 gives the full variable domain: DTGVSQNPRHKITKRGQNVTFRCDPISEHNRLYWYRQTLGQGPEFLTYFQNEAQLEKSRLLSDRFSAERPKGSFSTLEIQRTEQGDSAMYLCASSHNAGTGRANTIYFGEGSWLTVV.